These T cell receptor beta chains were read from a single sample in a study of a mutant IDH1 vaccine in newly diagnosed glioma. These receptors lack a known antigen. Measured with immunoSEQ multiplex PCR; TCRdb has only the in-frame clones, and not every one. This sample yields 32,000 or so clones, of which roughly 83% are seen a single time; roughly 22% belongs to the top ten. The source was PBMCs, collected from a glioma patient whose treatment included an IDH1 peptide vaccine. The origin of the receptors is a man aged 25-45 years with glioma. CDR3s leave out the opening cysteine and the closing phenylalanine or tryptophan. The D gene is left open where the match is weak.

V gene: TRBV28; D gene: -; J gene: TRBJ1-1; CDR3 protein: ASSFPGGVWNTEAF
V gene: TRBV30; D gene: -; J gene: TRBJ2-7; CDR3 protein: AWSPGNYEQY
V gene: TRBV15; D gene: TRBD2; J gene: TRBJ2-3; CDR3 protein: ATSRDLAGESTDTQY
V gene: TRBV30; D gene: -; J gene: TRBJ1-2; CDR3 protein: AWSRRNYGYT
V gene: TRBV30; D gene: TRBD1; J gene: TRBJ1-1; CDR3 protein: ACSPGQGANTEAF
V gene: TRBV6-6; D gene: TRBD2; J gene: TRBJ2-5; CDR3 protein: ASRAGLAGETQY
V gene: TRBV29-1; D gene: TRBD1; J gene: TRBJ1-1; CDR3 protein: SVDDRANTEAF
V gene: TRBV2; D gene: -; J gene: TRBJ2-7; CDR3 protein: ASSADRSQRY
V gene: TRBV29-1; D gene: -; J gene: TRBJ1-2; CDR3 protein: SVESSRYYGYT
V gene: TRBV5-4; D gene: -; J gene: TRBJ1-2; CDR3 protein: ASSSRGEEGGYT
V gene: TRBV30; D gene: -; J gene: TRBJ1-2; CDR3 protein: AWSSGGNYGYT
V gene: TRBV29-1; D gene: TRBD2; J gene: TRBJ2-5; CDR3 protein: SVPGLAYETQY
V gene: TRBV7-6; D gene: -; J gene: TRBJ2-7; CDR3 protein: ASSLAQGYEQY
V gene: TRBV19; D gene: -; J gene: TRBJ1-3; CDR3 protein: ASTGPNTIY
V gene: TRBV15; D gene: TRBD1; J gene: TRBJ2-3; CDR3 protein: ATSSKTGNTDTQY
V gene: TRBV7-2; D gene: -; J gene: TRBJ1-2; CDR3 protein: ASSLVWGADYGYT
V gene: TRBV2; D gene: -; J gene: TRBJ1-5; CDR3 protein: ASSEGGGTYQPQH
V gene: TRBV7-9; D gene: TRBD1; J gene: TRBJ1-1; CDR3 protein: ASSLVGQGRAAF
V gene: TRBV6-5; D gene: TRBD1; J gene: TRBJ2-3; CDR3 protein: ASRNRGRDTQY
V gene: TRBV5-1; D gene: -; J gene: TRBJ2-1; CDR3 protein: ASSLGLSDEQF
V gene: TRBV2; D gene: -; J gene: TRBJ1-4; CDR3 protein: ASRPGLTGTSLF
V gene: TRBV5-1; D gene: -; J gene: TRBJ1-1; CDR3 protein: ASSLTGFNTEAF
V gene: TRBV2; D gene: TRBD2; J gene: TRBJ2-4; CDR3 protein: ASSPPTRGGLRWENIQY
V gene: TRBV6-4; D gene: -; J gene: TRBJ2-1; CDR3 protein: ASSFNTGNNEQF
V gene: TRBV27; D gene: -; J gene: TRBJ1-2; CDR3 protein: ASSSIRDTASFGYGYT
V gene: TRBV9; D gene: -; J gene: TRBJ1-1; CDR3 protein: ASSVDPDGVSAF
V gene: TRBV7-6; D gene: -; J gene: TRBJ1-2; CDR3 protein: ASSLERTPNYGYT
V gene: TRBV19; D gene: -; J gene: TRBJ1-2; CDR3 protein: ASSRTVGAYGYT
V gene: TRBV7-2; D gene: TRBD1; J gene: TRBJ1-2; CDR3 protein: ASSLEGTGINYGYT
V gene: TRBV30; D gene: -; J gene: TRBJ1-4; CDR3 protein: AWSAVGFGTGGRKLF
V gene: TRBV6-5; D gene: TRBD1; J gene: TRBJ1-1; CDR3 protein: ASSKGAYTEAF
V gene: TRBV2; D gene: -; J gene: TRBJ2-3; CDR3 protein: ASSRLENTDTQY
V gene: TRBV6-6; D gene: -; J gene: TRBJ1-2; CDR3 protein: ASRNSGSYYGGYT
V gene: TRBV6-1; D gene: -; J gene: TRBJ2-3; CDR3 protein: AISRGAGYSDTQY
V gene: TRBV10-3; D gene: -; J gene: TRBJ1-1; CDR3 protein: AISETQMNTEAF
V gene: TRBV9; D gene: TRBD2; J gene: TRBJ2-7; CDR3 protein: ASSVALAGGRQAEQY
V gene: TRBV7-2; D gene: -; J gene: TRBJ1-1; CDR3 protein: ASSLEPIEAF
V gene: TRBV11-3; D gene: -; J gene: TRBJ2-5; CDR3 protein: ASSLGGRRETQY